One and the same sample provided the 27 T cell receptor beta chains below, sequenced in a study of blood T cell repertoires in COVID-19. The repertoire was sequenced with immunoSEQ multiplex PCR; TCRdb's copy has only in-frame clones and lacks some. The profile covers 200,000 to 300,000 clones, with about nine tenths appearing a single time and about 1.7% taken by the ten largest. Sequencing input: PBMCs or T cells enriched from blood (not recorded which). The origin of the receptors is a man aged 35-49 years who had recovered from COVID-19.

V usage is TRBV6-5 and J usage is TRBJ2-3, with a tentative D call TRBD1 (6 bases). This CDR3 has 13 residues. The V end was cut by 6 bases, the J end by 5 bases, with 12 bases between. Looked up from germline, CDR1 is MNHEY and CDR2 is SVGAGI. This chain's CDR3 is CASSPDRKDTQYF. CDR3 sequence (DNA): TGTGCCAGCAGCCCGGACAGAAAAGATACGCAGTATTTT.

The chain has TRBV15 and TRBJ1-4, with no clear D. The germline V and J ends were trimmed by 3 bases and 3 bases, with 8 bases remaining between them. The germline V gene encodes CDR1 LNHNV and CDR2 YYDKDF (reference sequence). This CDR3 is built from 14 residues. The CDR3 region has the DNA TGTGCCACCAGCAGCCTGCGGGCTAATGAAAAACTGTTTTTT. This gives the protein CATSSLRANEKLFF.

The chain uses TRBV7-9 and TRBJ2-1; D remains ambiguous. The CDR3 contains 15 residues. Germline V gene sequence: CDR1 SEHNR, CDR2 FQNEAQ (reference sequence). The germline V and J ends were trimmed by 5 bases and 1 base, with 12 bases remaining between them. CDR3 DNA sequence: TGTGCCAGCAGCCCCCGTGGCCGTTCCTACAATGAGCAGTTCTTC. Translated, it gives CASSPRGRSYNEQFF. Looking up the rest from reference TRBV7-9 and TRBJ2-1 gives the full variable domain: DTGVSQNPRHKITKRGQNVTFRCDPISEHNRLYWYRQTLGQGPEFLTYFQNEAQLEKSRLLSDRFSAERPKGSFSTLEIQRTEQGDSAMYLCASSPRGRSYNEQFFGPGTRLTVL.

The V call is TRBV7-2, the J call TRBJ1-5; maybe TRBD1 (5 bases). The CDR3 has 15 amino acids. Germline CDR1 SGHTA, CDR2 FQGNSA. The V end was cut by 1 base, the J end by 4 bases, with 11 bases between. The CDR3 DNA reads as TGTGCCAGCAGCTTAGGGGGGAGGGAAAATCAGCCCCAGCATTTT. The encoded protein is CASSLGGRENQPQHF.

The chain recombines TRBV11-3 with TRBJ2-5; D uncertain. The ends were cut back, 2 bases at V and 2 bases at J, with 6 bases in the middle. From germline, CDR1 is SGHNT and CDR2 YENEEA. This CDR3 spans 13 amino acids. The CDR3 DNA follows: TGTGCCAGCAGCTTATACAGACAAGAGACCCAGTACTTC. Its protein product is CASSLYRQETQYF.

In its sample, this clone was seen a few times. The chain combines TRBV15 with TRBJ2-1, with TRBD1 as a possible D gene (8 bases). Deletions cut 5 bases from V and 6 bases from J, with 17 bases between. CDR3 size: 15 residues. CDR1 is LNHNV, CDR2 YYDKDF, per germline (reference sequence). The DNA for the CDR3 is TGTGCCACCAGCCCTGGAACAGGGGGGGCCAATGAGCAGTTCTTC. This encodes CATSPGTGGANEQFF. The full variable domain, its missing parts supplied by reference TRBV15 and TRBJ2-1, is DAMVIQNPRYQVTQFGKPVTLSCSQTLNHNVMYWYQQKSSQAPKLLFHYYDKDFNNEADTPDNFQSRRPNTSFCFLDIRSPGLGDTAMYLCATSPGTGGANEQFFGPGTRLTVL.

This chain's CDR3 is CASSILLAGGVNEQFF. The CDR3 DNA follows: TGTGCCAGTAGTATTCTACTAGCGGGGGGGGTCAATGAGCAGTTCTTC. The chain joins TRBV19 to TRBJ2-1; TRBD2 agrees at 13 bases. From germline, CDR1 is LNHDA and CDR2 SQIVND (reference sequence). The V and J ends lost 3 bases and 6 bases, in that order; junction bases with no gene match: 5. The CDR3 consists of 16 residues.

V usage is TRBV11-1 and J usage is TRBJ1-2; D is possibly TRBD1 (6 bases). The V gene's germline CDR1 is SGHAT and CDR2 FQDESV (reference sequence). The CDR3 is 14 amino acids. V gave up 0 bases and J gave up 4 bases, with 9 bases separating them. The CDR3 region is CASSLAQGTYGYTF. The CDR3 DNA reads as TGTGCCAGCAGCTTAGCCCAGGGGACCTATGGCTACACCTTC. Combining the CDR3 with reference TRBV11-1 and TRBJ1-2 gives the whole variable domain EAEVAQSPRYKITEKSQAVAFWCDPISGHATLYWYRQILGQGPELLVQFQDESVVDDSQLPKDRFSAERLKGVDSTLKIQPAELGDSAMYLCASSLAQGTYGYTFGSGTRLTVV.

The chain couples TRBV18 to TRBJ2-5, with TRBD1 matching over 7 bases. V dropped 5 bases and J dropped 2; count of bases not matched to a gene: 2. Germline V CDR1 and CDR2: KGHSH, LQKENI. This CDR3 is built from 13 residues. In DNA, the CDR3 is TGTGCCAGCTCAACGACAGGGCAAGAGACCCAGTACTTC. This gives the protein CASSTTGQETQYF.

The V and J genes are TRBV30 and TRBJ2-3, with D perhaps matching TRBD2 (6 bases). This CDR3 has 16 residues. Deletions cut 2 bases from V and 2 bases from J, with 17 bases between. The V gene's germline CDR1 is GTSNPN and CDR2 SVGIG (reference sequence). The DNA of the CDR3 is TGTGCCTGGAGTCTGTATAGCGGCCTTGACACAGATACGCAGTATTTT. Translating it yields CAWSLYSGLDTDTQYF.

The chain recombines TRBV7-2 with TRBJ2-5; 9 nucleotides agree with TRBD1. The CDR3 runs to 16 residues. V was pared by 4 bases and J by 5 bases, with 11 bases of the junction left unmatched. CDR1 is SGHTA, CDR2 FQGNSA, per germline. The CDR3 loop reads CASSSGPGQGLETQYF. The CDR3 nucleotides are TGTGCCAGCAGCTCAGGGCCGGGACAGGGTTTGGAGACCCAGTACTTC.

The genes are TRBV20-1 and TRBJ2-7; TRBD1 might be the D (6 bases). Germline assignment: CDR1 DFQATT and CDR2 SNEGSKA (reference sequence). V lost 2 bases and J lost 6, with 8 bases in between. CDR3 length: 11 residues. CDR3 DNA: TGCAGTGCTAGAACAGGGCCCGAGCAGTACTTC. This translates into CSARTGPEQYF.

CDR3 loop: CASSVDRGNTGELFF. In DNA, the CDR3 is TGTGCCAGCAGTGTCGACAGGGGTAACACCGGGGAGCTGTTTTTT. The chain couples TRBV2 to TRBJ2-2; 8 nucleotides line up with TRBD1. Germline assignment: CDR1 SNHLY and CDR2 FYNNEI. This CDR3 has 15 amino acids. V was clipped by 4 bases and J by 2 bases; unmatched bases: 3.

The chain is built from TRBV7-9 and TRBJ1-2; 8 bases are shared with TRBD1. J gave up 8 bases and V 3 bases, and 8 bases lay outside the gene matches. Germline values: CDR1 SEHNR, CDR2 FQNEAQ (reference sequence). This CDR3 comprises 14 residues. The CDR3 here is CASSLGQEPGGYTF. CDR3 in DNA: TGTGCCAGCAGCTTGGGACAGGAGCCGGGAGGCTACACCTTC.

CDR3: CASSLTGGSDSPLHF. The CDR3 DNA reads TGTGCCAGCAGCTTAACAGGGGGCTCGGATTCACCCCTCCACTTT. V and J are TRBV7-6 and TRBJ1-6; 9 bases agree with TRBD1. The CDR3 runs to 15 residues. Looked up from germline, CDR1 is SGHVS and CDR2 is FNYEAQ. With 2 bases clipped from V and 8 bases from J, the junction kept 4 bases outside the gene matches.

The chain carries TRBV28 and TRBJ2-7; 13 positions match TRBD2. This CDR3 has 16 residues. CDR1 and CDR2 (germline): MDHEN, SYDVKM. V trimming: 2 bases; J trimming: 2 bases; junction bases outside the gene matches: 3. CDR3 region: CASSLLGLAGAYEQYF. CDR3 coding DNA: TGTGCCAGCAGTTTACTCGGACTAGCGGGGGCCTACGAGCAGTACTTC.

CDR3 sequence reads: CASRPSVAGWSGANVLTF. The CDR3 nucleotides read TGTGCCAGCAGGCCCTCAGTGGCAGGGTGGTCTGGGGCCAACGTCCTGACTTTC. The J gene is TRBJ2-6, the V gene TRBV28; D is perhaps TRBD1 (5 bases). Trimming removed 6 bases at V and 1 base at J, with 19 bases between. The germline V gene has CDR1 MDHEN and CDR2 SYDVKM. The CDR3 spans 18 residues.

The chain has TRBV15 and TRBJ1-3; the D gene is possibly TRBD1 (5 bases). V was pared by 0 bases and J by 2 bases, with 8 bases between. CDR3 length equals 15 residues. Germline V lookup: CDR1 LNHNV, CDR2 YYDKDF (reference sequence). In nucleotides, the CDR3 is TGTGCCACCAGCAGAGATGCAGGGCCTGGAAACACCATATATTTT. This encodes CATSRDAGPGNTIYF.

This clone was counted between two and nine times. This rearrangement joins TRBV29-1 to TRBJ2-5, with D possibly TRBD2 on 6 matching bases. The CDR3 has 14 amino acids. The V and J ends lost 3 bases and 1 base respectively, with 12 bases between them. Per the germline V gene, CDR1 is SQVTM and CDR2 is ANQGSEA. CDR3 nucleotide sequence: TGCAGCGTTGATGGGGGAGGCAGCCAAGAGACCCAGTACTTC. Its protein is CSVDGGGSQETQYF.

J is TRBJ2-1 and V is TRBV6-2 or TRBV6-3; 7 nucleotides align to TRBD2. This CDR3 region has 18 residues. Germline V gives CDR1 MNHEY, CDR2 SVGEGT. The trim removed 5 bases at V and 7 bases at J, leaving 20 bases unmatched. The CDR3, as DNA: TGTGCCAGCAGTACTCAAGTCGCGGGACCCGGGGGGATTAATGAGCAGTTCTTC. As protein: CASSTQVAGPGGINEQFF.

The chain uses TRBV3-1 (or the pseudogene TRBV3-2) and TRBJ2-1; D is perhaps TRBD2 (6 bases). The CDR3 covers 16 residues. V lost 0 bases and J 7 bases, leaving 16 bases between the germline ends. From germline, CDR1 is LGHDT and CDR2 YNNKEL (reference sequence). The CDR3 bases are TGTGCCAGCAGCCAAGATCTTCCCGGGAGTTTAAATGAGCAGTTCTTC. It is translated as CASSQDLPGSLNEQFF.

The chain carries TRBV19 and TRBJ2-7, with TRBD2 as a possible D gene (6 bases). Trimming stripped 5 bases from V and 1 base from J, with 15 bases between. The CDR3 is made up of 15 amino acids. Per germline, CDR1 LNHDA and CDR2 SQIVND (reference sequence). The CDR3: CASSDNGEASYEQYF. The DNA of the CDR3 is TGTGCCAGTAGTGATAATGGGGAGGCTTCCTACGAGCAGTACTTC. The full variable domain, completed using reference TRBV19 and TRBJ2-7, is DGGITQSPKYLFRKEGQNVTLSCEQNLNHDAMYWYRQDPGQGLRLIYYSQIVNDFQKGDIAEGYSVSREKKESFPLTVTSAQKNPTAFYLCASSDNGEASYEQYFGPGTRLTVT.

The table lists this clone with a count of one. This chain uses TRBV6-2 or TRBV6-3 with TRBJ2-7; 11 nucleotides match TRBD2. This CDR3 region has 15 residues. The V gene end was trimmed by 2 bases and the J gene end by 2 bases; junction bases not matched to a gene: 2. Germline CDR1 MNHEY, CDR2 SVGEGT. The CDR3 nucleotides are TGTGCCAGCAGTTACGGGACTAGCGGCACCTACGAGCAGTACTTC. It yields the protein CASSYGTSGTYEQYF.

This chain connects TRBV6-2 or TRBV6-3 to TRBJ2-3; no firm D call. The CDR3 runs 16 residues. V was shortened by 5 bases and J by 3 bases, with 18 bases between the two germline ends. Germline V gives CDR1 MNHEY, CDR2 SVGEGT. The CDR3 protein is CASSNLDSSHTDTQYF. The DNA for the CDR3 is TGTGCCAGCAGTAACCTTGACTCCAGCCATACAGATACGCAGTATTTT.

The chain couples TRBV5-1 to TRBJ1-2; weak D call: TRBD1 (6 bases). The V gene's germline CDR1 is SGHRS and CDR2 YFSETQ. Trimming took off 1 base at V and 3 bases at J, with 13 bases between the two ends. The CDR3 extends over 15 amino acids. CDR3: CASSLFPTGDYGYTF. CDR3 DNA: TGCGCCAGCAGCTTGTTTCCGACAGGCGACTATGGCTACACCTTC. Full variable domain (remainder filled in from reference TRBV5-1 and TRBJ1-2): KAGVTQTPRYLIKTRGQQVTLSCSPISGHRSVSWYQQTPGQGLQFLFEYFSETQRNKGNFPGRFSGRQFSNSRSEMNVSTLELGDSALYLCASSLFPTGDYGYTFGSGTRLTVV.

J is TRBJ1-4 and V is TRBV5-5; 9 nucleotides line up with TRBD1. CDR3 length: 14 amino acids. V was clipped by 2 bases and J by 7 bases; unmatched bases: 3. Per germline, CDR1 SGHKS and CDR2 YYEKEE (reference sequence). CDR3: CASSFGTGTEKLFF. CDR3 nucleotides: TGTGCCAGCAGCTTCGGGACAGGGACTGAAAAACTGTTTTTT.

The chain recombines TRBV7-9 with TRBJ1-1; a possible D gene is TRBD1 (5 bases). The CDR3 length is 16 residues. Germline-derived CDR1 and CDR2 are SEHNR and FQNEAQ (reference sequence). Trimming took off 5 bases at V and 1 base at J, with 17 bases between the two ends. Written as DNA, the CDR3 is TGTGCCAGCAGCATCCTCCGGGGAGGGACGAACACTGAAGCTTTCTTT. Translated: CASSILRGGTNTEAFF.